The subject of this entry is one TCR beta chain. Its antigen remains unknown. This sample stems from a study of cytomegalovirus exposure and HLA in healthy donors. The wider study: Around 85 million unique TCR sequences came from HLA-typed donors in an early release.

Study conclusions and caveats: Per a prior analysis, the majority of TCR beta V segments were productive roughly 87% or roughly 30% of the time. Most TCR sequences were uncommon, yet certain public TCRs appeared in many donors.

PCR primers comprised 60 Vbeta and 13 Jbeta primers. Clones were read by immunoSEQ multiplex PCR, and TCRdb kept only the in-frame ones, dropping some. The table includes 150,000 to 200,000 clones, roughly 70% detected once. The sequence was obtained from a woman aged 50 to 65 in good health and CMV-seropositive. The sequenced sample consisted of PBMCs.

CDR3 in DNA: TGTGCCAGCAGCCCCCGGACTAGCGGAGACAATGAGCAGTTCTTC. It translates to CASSPRTSGDNEQFF. The chain recombines TRBV9 with TRBJ2-1, with TRBD2 matching over 10 bases. The V segment lost 4 bases and the J segment 5 bases; nucleotides outside the gene matches: 6. Germline lookup yields CDR1 SGDLS and CDR2 YYNGEE. CDR3 length equals 15 residues.